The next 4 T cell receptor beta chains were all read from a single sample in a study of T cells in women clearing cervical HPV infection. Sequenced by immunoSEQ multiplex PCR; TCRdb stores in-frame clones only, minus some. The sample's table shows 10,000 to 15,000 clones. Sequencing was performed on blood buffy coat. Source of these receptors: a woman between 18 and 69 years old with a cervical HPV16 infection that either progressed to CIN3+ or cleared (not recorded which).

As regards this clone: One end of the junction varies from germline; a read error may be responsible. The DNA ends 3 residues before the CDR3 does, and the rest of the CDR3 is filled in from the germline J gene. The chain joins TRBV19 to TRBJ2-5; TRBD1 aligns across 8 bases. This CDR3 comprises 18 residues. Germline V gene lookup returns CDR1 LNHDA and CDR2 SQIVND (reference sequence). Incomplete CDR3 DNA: TGTACCAGTAGTATAGTACACAGGGGGTTAGCTCCGGGAGAGACC. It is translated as CTSSIVHRGLAPGET. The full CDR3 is CTSSIVHRGLAPGETQYF.

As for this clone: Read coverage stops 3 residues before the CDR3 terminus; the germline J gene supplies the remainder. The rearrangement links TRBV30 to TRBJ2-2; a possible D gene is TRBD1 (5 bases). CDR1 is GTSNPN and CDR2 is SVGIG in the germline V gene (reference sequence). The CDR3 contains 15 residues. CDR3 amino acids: CAWSVKVSGANVLFF. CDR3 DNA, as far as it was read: TGTGCCTGGAGTGTGAAGGTCTCTGGGGCCAACGTG.

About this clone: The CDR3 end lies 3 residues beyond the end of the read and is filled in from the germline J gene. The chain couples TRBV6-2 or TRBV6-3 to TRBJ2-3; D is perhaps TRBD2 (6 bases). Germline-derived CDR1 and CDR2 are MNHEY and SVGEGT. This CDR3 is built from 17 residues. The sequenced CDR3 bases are TGTGCCAGCAGTCCAGAGGTCGGGACTTCCGGACAAGAGACG. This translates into CASSPEVGTSGQET. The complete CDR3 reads CASSPEVGTSGQETQYF.

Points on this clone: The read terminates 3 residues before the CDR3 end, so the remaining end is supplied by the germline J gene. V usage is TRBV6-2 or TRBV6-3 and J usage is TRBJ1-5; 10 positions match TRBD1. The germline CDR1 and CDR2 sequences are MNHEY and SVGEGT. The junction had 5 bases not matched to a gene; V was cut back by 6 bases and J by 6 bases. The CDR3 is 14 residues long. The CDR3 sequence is CASREDRGIQPQHF. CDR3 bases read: TGTGCCAGCAGGGAGGACAGGGGGATTCAGCCC.